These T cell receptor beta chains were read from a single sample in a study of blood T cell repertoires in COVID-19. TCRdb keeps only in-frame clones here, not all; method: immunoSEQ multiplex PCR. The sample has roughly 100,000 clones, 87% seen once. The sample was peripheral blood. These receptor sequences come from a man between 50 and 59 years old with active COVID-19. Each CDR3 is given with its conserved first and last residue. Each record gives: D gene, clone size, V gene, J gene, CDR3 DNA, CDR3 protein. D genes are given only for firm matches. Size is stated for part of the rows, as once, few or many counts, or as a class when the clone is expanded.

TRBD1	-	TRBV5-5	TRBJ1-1	TGTGCCAGCAGCAACCCTCAGGGGGCGAGAGAAGCTTTCTTT	CASSNPQGAREAFF
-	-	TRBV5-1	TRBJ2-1	TGCGCCAGCAGCTTGTATACAGACTACAATGAGCAGTTCTTC	CASSLYTDYNEQFF
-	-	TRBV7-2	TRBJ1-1	TGTGCCAGCAGCTTGAGCCGACTCCGGGGGATAGAAGCTTTCTTT	CASSLSRLRGIEAFF
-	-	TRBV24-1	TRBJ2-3	TGTGCCACCAGTGATTTGCAGGGAGATACGCAGTATTTT	CATSDLQGDTQYF
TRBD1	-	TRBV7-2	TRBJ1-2	TGTGCCAGCAGCGCGCCGGGACAGGGCGGCTATGGCTACACCTTC	CASSAPGQGGYGYTF
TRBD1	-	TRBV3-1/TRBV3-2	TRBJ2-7	TGTGCCAGCAGCCACTCCGCGACAGGGCCCCTGTACTTC	CASSHSATGPLYF
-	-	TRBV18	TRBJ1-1	TGTGCCAGCTCACCAGGTCCAGGGGAGGCTTTCTTT	CASSPGPGEAFF
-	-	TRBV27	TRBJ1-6	TGTGCCAGCAGTTTGTTATATAATTCACCCCTCCACTTT	CASSLLYNSPLHF
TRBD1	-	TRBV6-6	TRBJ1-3	TGTGCCAGCAGCCTCAACAGGGGAGATGGAAACACCATATATTTT	CASSLNRGDGNTIYF
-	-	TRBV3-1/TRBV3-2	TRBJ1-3	TGTGCCAGCAGCCAAGTTCAGGGAAGGGGATTCGGAAACACCATATATTTT	CASSQVQGRGFGNTIYF
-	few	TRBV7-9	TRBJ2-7	TGTGCCAGCAGTTCCGGTTACTACGAGCAGTACTTC	CASSSGYYEQYF
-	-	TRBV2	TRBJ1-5	TGTGCCAGCAGTGAAGCAGTCCTAGGTCAGCCCCAGCATTTT	CASSEAVLGQPQHF
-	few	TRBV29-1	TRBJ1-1	TGCAGCGTTCAGGTAGGGGAAGGGGGCACTGAAGCTTTCTTT	CSVQVGEGGTEAFF
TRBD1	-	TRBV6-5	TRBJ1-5	TGTGCCAGCAGACTGGACAGGGACCCGGGTCAGCCCCAGCATTTT	CASRLDRDPGQPQHF
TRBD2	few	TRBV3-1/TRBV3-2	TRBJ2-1	TGTGCCAGCAGTCCTAGGACTAGCGGGGGGGTGCTCTACAATGAGCAGTTCTTC	CASSPRTSGGVLYNEQFF
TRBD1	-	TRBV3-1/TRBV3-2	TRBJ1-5	TGTGCCAGCAGCCAGGGACAGGGTAATCAGCCCCAGCATTTT	CASSQGQGNQPQHF
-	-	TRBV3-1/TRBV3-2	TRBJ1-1	TGTGCCAGCAGCCAAGAAACGGGGAACACTGAAGCTTTCTTT	CASSQETGNTEAFF
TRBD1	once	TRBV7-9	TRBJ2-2	TGTGCCAGCAGTCAACCAGGGGGCCCGAACACCGGGGAGCTGTTTTTT	CASSQPGGPNTGELFF
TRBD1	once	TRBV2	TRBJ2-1	TGTGCCTCCTACCGGGACAGGGACAATGAGCAGTTCTTC	CASYRDRDNEQFF
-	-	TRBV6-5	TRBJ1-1	TGTGCCAGCAGCCATGACGGGGTGTCCGGCGGTGAAGCTTTCTTT	CASSHDGVSGGEAFF
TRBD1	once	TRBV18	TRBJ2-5	TGTGCCAGCTCACCGCGACAGGGGGTAGGGGAGACCCAGTACTTC	CASSPRQGVGETQYF
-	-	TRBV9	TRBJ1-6	TGTGCCAGCAGCGCCGGACTGGGTTCACCCCTCCACTTT	CASSAGLGSPLHF
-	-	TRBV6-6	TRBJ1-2	TGTGCCAGCAGTCCCCCGGGGGAGTCGTACTATGGCTACACCTTC	CASSPPGESYYGYTF
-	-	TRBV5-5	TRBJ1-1	TGTGCCAGCAGCTTGGCGGTCGGGGTAGGGATGAACACTGAAGCTTTCTTT	CASSLAVGVGMNTEAFF
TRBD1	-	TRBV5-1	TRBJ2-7	TGCGCCAGCAGCACAACAGGGGACGAGCAGTACTTC	CASSTTGDEQYF
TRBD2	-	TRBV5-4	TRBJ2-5	TGTGCCAGGCAAATGGAGCGGGGGGGCTACTTCCAAGAGACCCAGTACTTC	CARQMERGGYFQETQYF
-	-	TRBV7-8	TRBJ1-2	TGTGCCAGCAGGCCCGGGACTTTTTGGAGTGGCTACACCTTC	CASRPGTFWSGYTF
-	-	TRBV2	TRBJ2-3	TGTGCCAGCAGCCCTGAAGGAGCGGATACGCAGTATTTT	CASSPEGADTQYF
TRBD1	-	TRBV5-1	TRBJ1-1	TGCGCCAGCAGCCCGGGGACAGGTAGGAACACTGAAGCTTTCTTT	CASSPGTGRNTEAFF
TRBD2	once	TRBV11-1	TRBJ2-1	TGTGCCAGCAGCTTGGGGGGGGATGAGCAGTTCTTC	CASSLGGDEQFF
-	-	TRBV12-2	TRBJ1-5	TGTGCAAGTCGCTTAGCAATCGGCCGGGACAGGGGCCGTAGCAATCAGCCCCAGCATTTT	CASRLAIGRDRGRSNQPQHF
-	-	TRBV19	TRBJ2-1	TGTGCCAGTAAGGGAGGATTTGGGACGGAGAGTTTCTTC	CASKGGFGTESFF
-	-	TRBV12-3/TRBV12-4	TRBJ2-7	TGTGCCAGCAATGGGGGCACCTACGAGCAGTACTTC	CASNGGTYEQYF
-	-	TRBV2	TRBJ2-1	TGTGCCAGCAGCTCAGGTAGCAATGAGCAGTTCTTC	CASSSGSNEQFF
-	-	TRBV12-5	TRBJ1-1	TGTGCTAGTGGTTTCGGCCAGGGGAACACTGAAGCTTTCTTT	CASGFGQGNTEAFF
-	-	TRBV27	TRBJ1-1	TGTGCCAGCAGTTCTTGGAGGGCGAACACTGAAGCTTTCTTT	CASSSWRANTEAFF
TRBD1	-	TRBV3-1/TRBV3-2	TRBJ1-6	TGTGCCAGCAGCTCGGGACAGCCCAATTCACCCCTCCACTTT	CASSSGQPNSPLHF
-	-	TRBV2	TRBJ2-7	TGTGCCAGCAGTTCCGTCTACGAGCAGTACTTC	CASSSVYEQYF
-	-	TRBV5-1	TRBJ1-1	TGCGCCAGCAGCCCACTACAGGGCTCGAACACTGAAGCTTTCTTT	CASSPLQGSNTEAFF
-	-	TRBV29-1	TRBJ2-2	TGCAGCGTGGCCCCGGGTGTTGAGGGCGGGGAGCTGTTTTTT	CSVAPGVEGGELFF
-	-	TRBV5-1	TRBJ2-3	TGCGCCAGCAGCTTGGCCGGGCAGGGCCTTACTATCACAGATACGCAGTATTTT	CASSLAGQGLTITDTQYF
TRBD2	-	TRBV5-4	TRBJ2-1	TGTGCCAGCAGCCTAAGTCGGCCGGGGGGGCTTGGCAATGAGCAGTTCTTC	CASSLSRPGGLGNEQFF
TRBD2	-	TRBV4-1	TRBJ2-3	TGCGCCAGCAGCGGCGGACTAGCGGGTCCTCTTATGGGGGATACGCAGTATTTT	CASSGGLAGPLMGDTQYF
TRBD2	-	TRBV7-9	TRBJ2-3	TGTGCCAGCAGACGAGCGGGGGCCGGGACAGATACGCAGTATTTT	CASRRAGAGTDTQYF
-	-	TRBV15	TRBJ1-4	TGTGCCACCAGCAGAGATGTGAGGGTGGATGAAAAACTGTTTTTT	CATSRDVRVDEKLFF
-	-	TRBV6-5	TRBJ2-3	TGTGCCAGCAGCGGGTGGTGGACAGATACGCAGTATTTT	CASSGWWTDTQYF